This T cell receptor (beta chain) was captured by sequencing in a study of T-cell memory formation after mild COVID-19. For the study at large: For the most part, TCR clusters were specific to one donor. Points from the study as a whole: Clones contracting day 15 to 85 were balanced CD4/CD8; later expanders leaned CD4+. Shrinking CD4+ clones were chiefly CM and EM; CD8+ ones were chiefly EMRA.

TCR alpha and TCR beta cDNA libraries carrying sample barcodes and UMIs were produced by 5'RACE using constant-segment primers. TCRdb reanalysed the 5' RACE reads using MiXCR and keeps one entry per CDR3 protein. The table includes 400,000 to 450,000 distinct CDR3 sequences, approximately 19% detected once. Germline CDR1 reads SGDLS; CDR2 reads YYNGEE. This CDR3 is built from 14 residues. Between the trimmed V and J ends, which lost 4 bases and 1 base, there was a span of 10 bases. This clonotype was seen more than once but under ten times. Its target is unknown. The chain links TRBV9 to TRBJ2-3; a weak D match, TRBD1 (5 bases). This receptor was identified in a young man who had mild COVID-19 (a few samples of this study predate the infection). Cell type and time point are not known. The sequenced sample consisted of PBMCs or a T cell subset sorted from them (not recorded which). The CDR3 nucleotides are TGTGCCAGCAGCTGGGGCGGACGCACAGATACGCAGTATTTT. Translated: CASSWGGRTDTQYF.